This T cell receptor beta chain comes out of a study of CD8 T cells in ankylosing spondylitis. In the case of this clonotype: Its antigen is still unknown.

Trimming shortened V by 5 bases and J by 1 base, and 14 bases separated the two germline ends. The CDR3 runs 15 residues. Germline V gives CDR1 MNHNS, CDR2 SASEGT. General study results and limits: Reports of some motif variants in reactive arthritis synovial fluid and blood predate this one.

TCRdb re-called the 5' RACE reads with MiXCR, one entry per CDR3 protein. Of roughly 150,000 distinct CDR3 sequences in the sample, around 7.9% are singletons; the top ten hold around 12%. The receptor's source is a female donor with ankylosing spondylitis or in good health (not recorded which). The sequencing sample was made of blood, either unsorted or a sorted T cell fraction (not recorded which). This chain links TRBV6-1 with TRBJ2-5; D is perhaps TRBD1 (6 bases). The CDR3 reads CASSLDRASQETQYF. CDR3 DNA sequence: TGTGCCAGCAGTCTGGACAGAGCGTCCCAAGAGACCCAGTACTTC.